The rows below give T cell receptor beta chains drawn from one sample of a study of T cell changes during pregnancy in multiple sclerosis. Using immunoSEQ multiplex PCR, the repertoire was profiled, and TCRdb retains in-frame clones only, with some absent. Among about 40,000 clones listed, more than 90% were seen once. The source material was CD4+ T cells from peripheral blood mononuclear cells, sampled in the second trimester of pregnancy. These receptor sequences come from a female donor in good health, enrolled as a control in a pregnancy study. The CDR3 runs from the conserved cysteine through the conserved F or W. Fields, in order: clone size, J gene, D gene, V gene, CDR3 DNA, CDR3 protein. The D gene is left open where the match is weak. Some rows mark clone size as missing; the rest say once, few, many or name a class of expanded clone.

clone_size: -; j_call: TRBJ2-5; d_call: TRBD2; v_call: TRBV7-9; cdr3_nt: TGTGCCAGCAGCTTCTTTTCAGCGGGGGTGGAGACCCAGTACTTC; cdr3_aa: CASSFFSAGVETQYF
clone_size: -; j_call: TRBJ2-7; d_call: -; v_call: TRBV11-2; cdr3_nt: TGTGCCACAGAGGCCTACGAGCAGTACTTC; cdr3_aa: CATEAYEQYF
clone_size: -; j_call: TRBJ2-5; d_call: TRBD2; v_call: TRBV5-1; cdr3_nt: TGCGCCAGCAGCTTAGGACTAGCGGGGGGAGAGACCCAGTACTTC; cdr3_aa: CASSLGLAGGETQYF
clone_size: -; j_call: TRBJ2-3; d_call: -; v_call: TRBV5-4; cdr3_nt: TGTGCCAGCAGCTTGATGGACTCCCGAGGCACAGATACGCAGTATTTT; cdr3_aa: CASSLMDSRGTDTQYF
clone_size: -; j_call: TRBJ2-1; d_call: TRBD2; v_call: TRBV27; cdr3_nt: TGTGCCAGCAGTTTATCAGGGGTTGGGCTAGCGGGAGCCCGGGTCAATGAGCAGTTCTTC; cdr3_aa: CASSLSGVGLAGARVNEQFF
clone_size: -; j_call: TRBJ2-7; d_call: -; v_call: TRBV4-2; cdr3_nt: TGTGCCAGCAGCCAGGGGCGTGGGCAGGCGAGCTCCTACGAGCAGTACTTC; cdr3_aa: CASSQGRGQASSYEQYF
clone_size: -; j_call: TRBJ2-5; d_call: -; v_call: TRBV10-2; cdr3_nt: TGCGCCAGCAGTGGCATTGGGGGGGAGACCCAGTACTTC; cdr3_aa: CASSGIGGETQYF
clone_size: -; j_call: TRBJ1-5; d_call: TRBD1; v_call: TRBV19; cdr3_nt: TGTGCCAGCGACAGGGGTGTATATCAGCCCCAGCATTTT; cdr3_aa: CASDRGVYQPQHF
clone_size: -; j_call: TRBJ1-4; d_call: -; v_call: TRBV25-1; cdr3_nt: TGTGCCAGCAGTGAAAGACAGGCGGGAGGGGAAAAACTGTTTTTT; cdr3_aa: CASSERQAGGEKLFF
clone_size: few; j_call: TRBJ2-1; d_call: TRBD2; v_call: TRBV5-1; cdr3_nt: TGCGCCAGCAGCACCCGCAGCGGGGGGAACAATGAGCAGTTCTTC; cdr3_aa: CASSTRSGGNNEQFF
clone_size: -; j_call: TRBJ2-5; d_call: TRBD2; v_call: TRBV5-6; cdr3_nt: TGTGCCAGCAGCTTGGACGGACTAGCGGGGGGATACCAAGAGACCCAGTACTTC; cdr3_aa: CASSLDGLAGGYQETQYF
clone_size: -; j_call: TRBJ2-1; d_call: TRBD2; v_call: TRBV14; cdr3_nt: TGTGCCAGCAGCCGCCAAGGGACTAGCGGGAGGCCCTCCTACAATGAGCAGTTCTTC; cdr3_aa: CASSRQGTSGRPSYNEQFF
clone_size: once; j_call: TRBJ2-2; d_call: -; v_call: TRBV4-1; cdr3_nt: TGCGCCAGCAGCCAAGGTGCGGGTCCCGCGAACACCGGGGAGCTGTTTTTT; cdr3_aa: CASSQGAGPANTGELFF
clone_size: -; j_call: TRBJ2-1; d_call: TRBD2; v_call: TRBV6-4; cdr3_nt: TGTGCCAGCAGTCAACAACCAGGACTAGCGGGAGAGAATGAGCAGTTCTTC; cdr3_aa: CASSQQPGLAGENEQFF
clone_size: few; j_call: TRBJ1-6; d_call: TRBD1; v_call: TRBV6-4; cdr3_nt: TGTGCCAGCAGCCACCCAGGGGGCTCCTATAATTCACCCCTCCACTTT; cdr3_aa: CASSHPGGSYNSPLHF
clone_size: -; j_call: TRBJ2-2; d_call: -; v_call: TRBV14; cdr3_nt: TGTGCCAGCAGGAGCCCCGCCGGGGAGCTGTTTTTT; cdr3_aa: CASRSPAGELFF
clone_size: -; j_call: TRBJ2-5; d_call: -; v_call: TRBV5-1; cdr3_nt: TGCGCCAGCAGTCCGGGACAAGAGACCCAGTACTTC; cdr3_aa: CASSPGQETQYF
clone_size: -; j_call: TRBJ2-7; d_call: -; v_call: TRBV19; cdr3_nt: TGTGCCAGTAGTATAGGGGGCCTCTCCTACGAGCAGTACTTC; cdr3_aa: CASSIGGLSYEQYF
clone_size: once; j_call: TRBJ2-1; d_call: TRBD2; v_call: TRBV11-2; cdr3_nt: TGTGCCAGCAGACTGGCCTTATCGGGAGGGCGGGATGAGCAGTTCTTC; cdr3_aa: CASRLALSGGRDEQFF
clone_size: -; j_call: TRBJ1-6; d_call: -; v_call: TRBV6-5; cdr3_nt: TGTGCCAGCAGTTACACAGGGTCTAATTCACCCCTCCACTTT; cdr3_aa: CASSYTGSNSPLHF
clone_size: -; j_call: TRBJ1-6; d_call: -; v_call: TRBV28; cdr3_nt: TGTGCCAGCAGCCCTTTGGCGGGGAATTCACCCCTCCACTTT; cdr3_aa: CASSPLAGNSPLHF
clone_size: -; j_call: TRBJ1-5; d_call: -; v_call: TRBV14; cdr3_nt: TGTGCCAGCAGCCCGTGGACAGACCATAGCAATCAGCCCCAGCATTTT; cdr3_aa: CASSPWTDHSNQPQHF
clone_size: -; j_call: TRBJ2-7; d_call: TRBD1; v_call: TRBV5-6; cdr3_nt: TGTGCCAGCAGCCCGGGACAGGACGAGCAGTACTTC; cdr3_aa: CASSPGQDEQYF
clone_size: -; j_call: TRBJ2-2; d_call: TRBD2; v_call: TRBV6-5; cdr3_nt: TGTGCCAGCAGTGACGGGACTAAGTCCGGGGAGCTGTTTTTT; cdr3_aa: CASSDGTKSGELFF
clone_size: -; j_call: TRBJ2-5; d_call: TRBD2; v_call: TRBV5-4; cdr3_nt: TGTGCCTCACAGCGGGGGCAAGAGACCCAGTACTTC; cdr3_aa: CASQRGQETQYF
clone_size: once; j_call: TRBJ2-7; d_call: TRBD1; v_call: TRBV28; cdr3_nt: TGTGCCAGCAGTTTATGGACAGGGGGGACGTACGAGCAGTACTTC; cdr3_aa: CASSLWTGGTYEQYF
clone_size: -; j_call: TRBJ2-3; d_call: TRBD2; v_call: TRBV7-9; cdr3_nt: TGTGCCAGCAGCTTAGGGAGCGGGGCAGATACGCAGTATTTT; cdr3_aa: CASSLGSGADTQYF
clone_size: -; j_call: TRBJ1-5; d_call: -; v_call: TRBV27; cdr3_nt: TGTGCCAGCAGTCCCACGGGAGGGGCTCAGCCCCAGCATTTT; cdr3_aa: CASSPTGGAQPQHF
clone_size: -; j_call: TRBJ1-1; d_call: -; v_call: TRBV21-1; cdr3_nt: TGTGCCAGCAGCATCCAGGGGCGTGGGGCGAACACTGAAGCTTTCTTT; cdr3_aa: CASSIQGRGANTEAFF
clone_size: -; j_call: TRBJ2-7; d_call: -; v_call: TRBV6-1; cdr3_nt: TGTGCCAGCAGTGAAGTGGGGGCGCCAAGCGAGCAGTACTTC; cdr3_aa: CASSEVGAPSEQYF
clone_size: -; j_call: TRBJ1-1; d_call: -; v_call: TRBV19; cdr3_nt: TGTGCCAGTAGCCTCCCCGGCAGGATTGTCACTGAAGCTTTCTTT; cdr3_aa: CASSLPGRIVTEAFF
clone_size: -; j_call: TRBJ2-3; d_call: -; v_call: TRBV7-9; cdr3_nt: TGTGCCAGCAGCTTATGGGCGGGACCCACAGATACGCAGTATTTT; cdr3_aa: CASSLWAGPTDTQYF
clone_size: -; j_call: TRBJ2-7; d_call: -; v_call: TRBV15; cdr3_nt: TGTGCCACCAGCAGAGATCTGGCGGGGAGTTACGAGCAGTACTTC; cdr3_aa: CATSRDLAGSYEQYF
clone_size: -; j_call: TRBJ2-5; d_call: TRBD1; v_call: TRBV5-6; cdr3_nt: TGTGCCAGCAGCTTGGATGGGACAGGGGCCCTAGAGACCCAGTACTTC; cdr3_aa: CASSLDGTGALETQYF
clone_size: few; j_call: TRBJ1-4; d_call: -; v_call: TRBV29-1; cdr3_nt: TGCAGCGTTCAGGGTCTTGCTAATGAAAAACTGTTTTTT; cdr3_aa: CSVQGLANEKLFF
clone_size: once; j_call: TRBJ2-2; d_call: -; v_call: TRBV29-1; cdr3_nt: TGCAGCGTTGCTGGGGCGCGTACCGGGGAGCTGTTTTTT; cdr3_aa: CSVAGARTGELFF
clone_size: few; j_call: TRBJ2-7; d_call: -; v_call: TRBV4-3; cdr3_nt: TGCGCCAGCAGCCAAGAAGGCGACTCCCGGTACGAGCAGTACTTC; cdr3_aa: CASSQEGDSRYEQYF
clone_size: -; j_call: TRBJ2-7; d_call: -; v_call: TRBV15; cdr3_nt: TGTGCCACCTTGTACTACGAGCAGTACTTC; cdr3_aa: CATLYYEQYF
clone_size: -; j_call: TRBJ2-7; d_call: -; v_call: TRBV29-1; cdr3_nt: TGCAGCGTTTCTCGCGGGGCCTACGAGCAGTACTTC; cdr3_aa: CSVSRGAYEQYF
clone_size: -; j_call: TRBJ2-1; d_call: -; v_call: TRBV4-2; cdr3_nt: TGTGCCAGCAGCCAAGAGAGCGGCTCCTACAATGAGCAGTTCTTC; cdr3_aa: CASSQESGSYNEQFF
clone_size: -; j_call: TRBJ2-5; d_call: TRBD1; v_call: TRBV30; cdr3_nt: TGTGCCTGGACCCATGACAGGGTAACTCAAGAGACCCAGTACTTC; cdr3_aa: CAWTHDRVTQETQYF
clone_size: -; j_call: TRBJ1-2; d_call: -; v_call: TRBV9; cdr3_nt: TGTGCCAGCAGCGGGGCCACTTGGGGGGTAGGCTACACCTTC; cdr3_aa: CASSGATWGVGYTF
clone_size: -; j_call: TRBJ2-3; d_call: -; v_call: TRBV7-9; cdr3_nt: TGTGCCAGCACCAAGGGTAGGGTAGGGAGAGATACGCAGTATTTT; cdr3_aa: CASTKGRVGRDTQYF
clone_size: -; j_call: TRBJ2-7; d_call: -; v_call: TRBV18; cdr3_nt: TGTGCCAGCTCCCCCGACATACTTTCCTACGAGCAGTACTTC; cdr3_aa: CASSPDILSYEQYF